One sample yielded the 27 T cell receptor beta chains listed below, sequenced in a study of blood T cell repertoires in COVID-19. Data came from immunoSEQ multiplex PCR; TCRdb stores just in-frame clones and leaves some out. The sample contains 88,000 or so clones, about 89% of which appear only once. Sequencing used PBMCs or T cells enriched from blood (not recorded which). The source of these receptors is a woman aged 45-59 years with acute COVID-19.

The genes are TRBV27 and TRBJ2-1; D may be TRBD2 (5 bases). This CDR3 spans 13 amino acids. The germline V gene encodes CDR1 MNHEY and CDR2 SMNVEV (reference sequence). V was clipped by 6 bases and J by 8 bases, with 14 bases between them. The DNA of the CDR3 is TGTGCCAGCAGGACTAACAGAAATGATGAGCAGTTCTTC. Amino acids: CASRTNRNDEQFF.

The chain employs TRBV19 and TRBJ1-4, with D possibly TRBD1 on 5 matching bases. The CDR3 contains 13 residues. Germline lookup yields CDR1 LNHDA and CDR2 SQIVND (reference sequence). Trimming shortened V by 6 bases and J by 7 bases, and 12 bases separated the two germline ends. The CDR3 sequence: CASRGQGSEKLFF. DNA for the CDR3: TGTGCCAGTAGGGGCCAGGGCAGTGAAAAACTGTTTTTT.

The chain joins TRBV10-3 to TRBJ2-7; 7 nucleotides line up with TRBD1. Germline-derived CDR1 and CDR2 are ENHRY and SYGVKD. The CDR3 length is 11 residues. Trimming cost V 10 bases and J 4 bases; bases outside gene matches: 4. Here the CDR3 reads CATGQSYEQYF. Here the CDR3 DNA reads TGTGCCACGGGACAGTCTTACGAGCAGTACTTC.

This clone was found a few times. The gene calls are TRBV7-8 and TRBJ1-2, with D hard to call. CDR3 length: 14 amino acids. Trimming left V 2 bases short and J 2 bases short, with 9 bases between. CDR1 and CDR2 (germline): SGHVS, FQNEAQ. CDR3 in amino acids: CASSLMRVNYGYTF. The DNA for the CDR3 is TGTGCCAGCAGCTTAATGAGGGTGAACTATGGCTACACCTTC.

The gene calls are TRBV6-5 and TRBJ1-1; D might be TRBD1 (5 bases). V gave up 4 bases and J gave up 4 bases, with 16 bases separating them. The germline gives CDR1 MNHEY, CDR2 SVGAGI. This CDR3 spans 15 amino acids. CDR3 loop: CASSFRGRRGTEAFF. DNA for the CDR3: TGTGCCAGCAGTTTCCGCGGCCGGAGGGGCACTGAAGCTTTCTTT.

The genes are TRBV19 and TRBJ2-7; 8 bases fit TRBD1. The CDR3 has 13 residues. V trimming: 6 bases; J trimming: 3 bases; junction bases outside the gene matches: 4. The V gene's germline CDR1 is LNHDA and CDR2 SQIVND (reference sequence). This CDR3 reads CASSPGQDYEQYF. In nucleotides, the CDR3 is TGTGCCAGTAGCCCGGGACAGGACTACGAGCAGTACTTC.

The chain joins TRBV7-2 to TRBJ2-5; 9 bases align to TRBD2. The CDR3 loop spans 16 amino acids. Looked up from germline, CDR1 is SGHTA and CDR2 is FQGNSA. Unmatched junction bases numbered 10, after V lost 3 bases and J lost 5 bases. The CDR3 DNA follows: TGTGCCAGCAGCTTCGCTAGCGGGAACCCCTCGGAGACCCAGTACTTC. It codes for CASSFASGNPSETQYF.

The V and J genes are TRBV30 and TRBJ1-2; D possibly corresponds to TRBD1 (5 bases). Germline CDR1 is GTSNPN and CDR2 is SVGIG (reference sequence). Trimming took 1 base from V and 5 from J, leaving 8 bases between them. The CDR3 consists of 12 residues. The CDR3 protein is CAWSGQGYGYTF. The CDR3 region has the DNA TGTGCCTGGAGTGGTCAGGGATATGGCTACACCTTC.

This sequence joins TRBV7-2 and TRBJ2-2; 7 bases agree with TRBD2. V lost 3 bases, J lost 3 bases, and 10 bases stayed unmatched. Per germline, CDR1 SGHTA and CDR2 FQGNSA. The CDR3 is made up of 17 amino acids. CDR3 protein: CASSFREAFWDTGELFF. In DNA, the CDR3 is TGTGCCAGCAGCTTTCGGGAGGCATTTTGGGACACCGGGGAGCTGTTTTTT.

The CDR3: CSVETPGTGAGDYGYTF. In DNA, the CDR3 is TGCAGCGTTGAGACCCCCGGGACAGGGGCGGGCGACTATGGCTACACCTTC. J is TRBJ1-2 and V is TRBV29-1, with 10 bases fitting TRBD1. The CDR3 contains 17 residues. CDR1 SQVTM and CDR2 ANQGSEA come from the germline V gene. V shed 3 bases and J 3 bases; nucleotides not matched to a gene: 13.

The genes are TRBV9 and TRBJ2-7; 9 bases are a match to TRBD2. This CDR3 comprises 15 residues. Trimming took 4 bases from V and 2 from J; bases not matched to a gene: 7. Germline assignment: CDR1 SGDLS and CDR2 YYNGEE. For the CDR3, the DNA is TGTGCCAGCAGCCCCGGGGGCGGGAGGGCCTACGAGCAGTACTTC. It yields the protein CASSPGGGRAYEQYF. The full variable domain, with the rest looked up from reference TRBV9 and TRBJ2-7, is DSGVTQTPKHLITATGQRVTLRCSPRSGDLSVYWYQQSLDQGLQFLIQYYNGEERAKGNILERFSAQQFPDLHSELNLSSLELGDSALYFCASSPGGGRAYEQYFGPGTRLTVT.

V and J are TRBV28 and TRBJ2-7; D is possibly TRBD1 (5 bases). Trimming removed 7 bases at V and 3 bases at J, with 16 bases between. The CDR3 spans 14 residues. CDR1 and CDR2 from the germline V gene are MDHEN and SYDVKM. The CDR3 loop reads CASKGRQHFYEQYF. The CDR3 bases are TGTGCCAGCAAAGGTAGACAGCACTTCTACGAGCAGTACTTC.

The CDR3 DNA follows: TGTGCCTGGAGTGAGGGGCCAAATCAGCCCCAGCATTTT. This encodes CAWSEGPNQPQHF. The chain uses TRBV30 and TRBJ1-5; weak D call: TRBD1 (5 bases). The V gene's germline CDR1 is GTSNPN and CDR2 SVGIG (reference sequence). Trimming pared 1 base from V and 4 bases from J, leaving 8 bases between. There are 13 residues in the CDR3.

The chain is built from TRBV7-2 and TRBJ1-1; TRBD1 might be the D (5 bases). CDR1 and CDR2 (germline): SGHTA, FQGNSA. Trimming shortened V by 3 bases and J by 3 bases, and 17 bases separated the two germline ends. CDR3 length: 16 residues. CDR3 sequence reads: CASSLKAGAGDTEAFF. As DNA, the CDR3 is TGTGCCAGCAGCTTGAAAGCCGGGGCGGGGGACACTGAAGCTTTCTTT.

The chain joins TRBV4-3 to TRBJ2-6; 10 bases fit TRBD1. Per germline, CDR1 LGHNA and CDR2 YSLEER. The CDR3 covers 18 residues. With V trimmed by 0 bases and J by 0 bases, 2 bases remained unmatched. The CDR3 loop is CASSQDRTGGSGANVLTF. The CDR3 nucleotides are TGCGCCAGCAGCCAAGACAGGACAGGGGGCTCTGGGGCCAACGTCCTGACTTTC.

The chain uses TRBV5-1 and TRBJ1-1; D is undetermined. The germline V gene encodes CDR1 SGHRS and CDR2 YFSETQ. This CDR3 is built from 14 residues. Deletions cut 0 bases from V and 0 bases from J, with 6 bases between. DNA of the CDR3: TGCGCCAGCAGCTTGGGTTTCATGAACACTGAAGCTTTCTTT. Translation gives CASSLGFMNTEAFF.

The J gene is TRBJ2-7, the V gene TRBV10-3; TRBD1 aligns across 9 bases. This CDR3 comprises 16 residues. Germline CDR1 and CDR2: ENHRY and SYGVKD. V gave up 8 bases and J gave up 3 bases; unmatched junction bases: 14. This CDR3 reads CAIHSTRTGEGYEQYF. CDR3 in DNA: TGTGCCATCCATAGCACTCGGACAGGGGAAGGCTACGAGCAGTACTTC.

The gene calls are TRBV6-2 or TRBV6-3 and TRBJ1-1; no firm D call. The germline V gene has CDR1 MNHEY and CDR2 SVGEGT. The length of the CDR3 is 17 residues. V was pared by 5 bases and J by 6 bases, with 25 bases between. For the CDR3, the DNA is TGTGCCAGCAGTATCCTTACCACATACAGTGGCGTCGCTGAAGCTTTCTTT. This codes for CASSILTTYSGVAEAFF.

Only a few counts were recorded for this clone. The CDR3 bases are TGTGCCAGCAGCTTACATTGGAGGGGGCTAGGGAGAACTGAAGCTTTCTTT. This sequence encodes CASSLHWRGLGRTEAFF. The chain couples TRBV5-4 to TRBJ1-1; 7 nucleotides agree with TRBD1. The CDR3 has 17 residues. With V trimmed by 2 bases and J by 5 bases, 15 bases remained unmatched. Germline V gives CDR1 SGHNT, CDR2 YYREEE (reference sequence).

The V call is TRBV5-1, the J call TRBJ2-6; D is uncertain. V lost 4 bases and J lost 0, with 11 bases in between. The CDR3 has 16 residues. Per germline, CDR1 SGHRS and CDR2 YFSETQ. This chain's CDR3 is CASSKLLSSGANVLTF. CDR3 DNA: TGCGCCAGCAGCAAACTATTAAGCTCTGGGGCCAACGTCCTGACTTTC.

The chain has TRBV5-1 and TRBJ2-3, with 12 bases matching TRBD2. This CDR3 contains 17 residues. Germline trimming cut 6 bases from V and 6 bases from J; bases unmatched to any gene: 14. Germline loops: CDR1 SGHRS, CDR2 YFSETQ. The CDR3: CASTPDGLAGTADTQYF. In DNA, the CDR3 is TGCGCCAGCACCCCAGACGGACTAGCGGGGACCGCGGATACGCAGTATTTT. Complete variable domain (other parts from reference TRBV5-1 and TRBJ2-3): KAGVTQTPRYLIKTRGQQVTLSCSPISGHRSVSWYQQTPGQGLQFLFEYFSETQRNKGNFPGRFSGRQFSNSRSEMNVSTLELGDSALYLCASTPDGLAGTADTQYFGPGTRLTVL.

V is TRBV18 and J is TRBJ2-1, with 12 bases aligning to TRBD1. Germline V gene lookup returns CDR1 KGHSH and CDR2 LQKENI. This CDR3 is 19 amino acids long. V lost 5 bases, J lost 1 base, and 12 bases stayed unmatched. In DNA, the CDR3 is TGTGCCAGCTCATCCCGGGGACAGGGGGCCCTTGGATCCTACAATGAGCAGTTCTTC. This sequence encodes CASSSRGQGALGSYNEQFF. The complete variable domain, with remaining parts taken from reference TRBV18 and TRBJ2-1, reads NAGVMQNPRHLVRRRGQEARLRCSPMKGHSHVYWYRQLPEEGLKFMVYLQKENIIDESGMPKERFSAEFPKEGPSILRIQQVVRGDSAAYFCASSSRGQGALGSYNEQFFGPGTRLTVL.

The genes are TRBV5-1 and TRBJ2-1, with D perhaps matching TRBD2 (5 bases). The V end was cut by 5 bases, the J end by 2 bases, with 11 bases between. The CDR3 length is 14 residues. Germline V lookup: CDR1 SGHRS, CDR2 YFSETQ. For the CDR3, the DNA is TGCGCCAGCAGACGGGATCCCCCCTACAATGAGCAGTTCTTC. This codes for CASRRDPPYNEQFF.

The chain links TRBV10-2 to TRBJ2-3; possibly TRBD2 for D (5 bases). The CDR3 is made up of 16 amino acids. The germline gives CDR1 WSHSY, CDR2 SAAADI. The V gene lost 0 bases and the J gene lost 2 bases, with 12 bases spanning the gap. CDR3 nucleotides: TGCGCCAGCAGTGAGTCTGCGGGTTACTCCACAGATACGCAGTATTTT. Its protein product is CASSESAGYSTDTQYF.

The chain employs TRBV18 and TRBJ2-7; TRBD2 matches 11 bases. This CDR3 contains 15 residues. V lost 8 bases, J lost 1 base, and 7 bases stayed unmatched. CDR1 is KGHSH, CDR2 LQKENI, per germline. The CDR3 region is CASTSGSLSSYEQYF. The DNA of the CDR3 is TGTGCCAGCACTAGCGGGAGCCTCTCTTCCTACGAGCAGTACTTC.

As for this clone: Different DNA sequences within this sample yield the same CDR3. The chain couples TRBV5-1 to TRBJ1-1, with D unclear. Per the germline V gene, CDR1 is SGHRS and CDR2 is YFSETQ. The CDR3 totals 14 residues. Trimming took 0 bases from V and 3 from J, leaving 9 bases between them. Here the CDR3 DNA reads TGCGCCAGCAGCTTGGCAGGAGGGTACACTGAAGCTTTCTTT. Residues: CASSLAGGYTEAFF.

The rearrangement uses TRBV5-1 and TRBJ2-3, with 13 bases matching TRBD2. Germline values: CDR1 SGHRS, CDR2 YFSETQ. V was pared by 4 bases and J by 2 bases, with 4 bases of the junction left unmatched. The CDR3 covers 16 residues. Here the CDR3 reads CASSEGLAGPTDTQYF. As DNA, the CDR3 is TGCGCCAGCAGCGAGGGACTAGCGGGGCCCACAGATACGCAGTATTTT.